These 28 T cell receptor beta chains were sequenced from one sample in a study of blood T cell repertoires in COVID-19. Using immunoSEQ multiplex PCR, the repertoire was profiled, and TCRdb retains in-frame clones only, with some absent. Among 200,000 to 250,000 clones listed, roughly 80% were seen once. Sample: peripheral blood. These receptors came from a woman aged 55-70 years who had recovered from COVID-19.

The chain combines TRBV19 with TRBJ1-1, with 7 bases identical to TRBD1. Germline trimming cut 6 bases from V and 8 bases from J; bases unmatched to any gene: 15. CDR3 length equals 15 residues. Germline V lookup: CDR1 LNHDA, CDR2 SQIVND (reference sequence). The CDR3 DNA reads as TGTGCCAGTAGGGAAACCCCAGGGGGGAACAGGGAAGCTTTCTTT. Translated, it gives CASRETPGGNREAFF.

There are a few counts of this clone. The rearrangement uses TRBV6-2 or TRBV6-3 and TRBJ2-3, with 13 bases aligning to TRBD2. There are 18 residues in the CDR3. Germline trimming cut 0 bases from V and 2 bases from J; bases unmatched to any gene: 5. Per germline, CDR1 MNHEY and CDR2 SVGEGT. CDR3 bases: TGTGCCAGCAGTTACTCCCTCGGACTAGCGGGGGCCACAGATACGCAGTATTTT. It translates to CASSYSLGLAGATDTQYF.

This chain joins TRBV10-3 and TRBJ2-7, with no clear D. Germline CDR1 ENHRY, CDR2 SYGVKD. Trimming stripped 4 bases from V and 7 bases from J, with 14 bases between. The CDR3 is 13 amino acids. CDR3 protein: CAISASQRREQYF. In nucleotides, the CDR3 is TGTGCCATCAGTGCATCGCAAAGGCGGGAGCAGTACTTC.

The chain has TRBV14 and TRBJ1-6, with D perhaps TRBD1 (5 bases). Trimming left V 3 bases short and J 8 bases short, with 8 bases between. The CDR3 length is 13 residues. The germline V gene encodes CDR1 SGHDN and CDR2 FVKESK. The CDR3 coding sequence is TGTGCCAGCAGCCACCAGGGTGATTCACCCCTCCACTTT. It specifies CASSHQGDSPLHF.

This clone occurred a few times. Written as DNA, the CDR3 is TGCAGCGTTGAAGGACCGGGACTAAACGACAATGAGCAGTTCTTC. Translated, it gives CSVEGPGLNDNEQFF. The chain joins TRBV29-1 to TRBJ2-1; 7 nucleotides align to TRBD2. The CDR3 contains 15 residues. After removal of 1 base from V and 5 bases from J, the junction contained 8 bases not matched to a gene. From germline, CDR1 is SQVTM and CDR2 ANQGSEA.

CDR3 bases: TGCGCCAGCAGCCAAGAGGCAGCGCAGGGTTCACCCCTCCACTTT. It specifies CASSQEAAQGSPLHF. The chain links TRBV4-1 to TRBJ1-6; a weak D match, TRBD1 (5 bases). Per germline, CDR1 MGHRA and CDR2 YSYEKL. The germline V and J ends were trimmed by 0 bases and 9 bases, with 12 bases remaining between them. The CDR3 is 15 residues long.

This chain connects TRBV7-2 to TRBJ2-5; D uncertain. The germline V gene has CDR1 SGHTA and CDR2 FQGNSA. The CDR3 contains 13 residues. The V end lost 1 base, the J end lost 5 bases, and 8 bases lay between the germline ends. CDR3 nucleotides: TGTGCCAGCAGCTTAGGTCTATCGGAGACCCAGTACTTC. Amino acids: CASSLGLSETQYF.

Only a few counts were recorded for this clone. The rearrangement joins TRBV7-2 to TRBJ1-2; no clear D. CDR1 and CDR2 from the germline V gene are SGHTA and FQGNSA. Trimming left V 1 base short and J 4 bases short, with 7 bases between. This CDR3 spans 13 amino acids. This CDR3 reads CASSLGAVYGYTF. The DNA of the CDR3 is TGTGCCAGCAGCTTAGGGGCAGTCTATGGCTACACCTTC. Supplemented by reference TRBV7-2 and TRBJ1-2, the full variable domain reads GAGVSQSPSNKVTEKGKDVELRCDPISGHTALYWYRQSLGQGLEFLIYFQGNSAPDKSGLPSDRFSAERTGGSVSTLTIQRTQQEDSAVYLCASSLGAVYGYTFGSGTRLTVV.

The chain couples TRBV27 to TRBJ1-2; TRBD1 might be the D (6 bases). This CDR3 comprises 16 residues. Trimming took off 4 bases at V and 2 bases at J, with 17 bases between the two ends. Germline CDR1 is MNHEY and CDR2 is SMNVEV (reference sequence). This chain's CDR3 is CASSWILGDTNYGYTF. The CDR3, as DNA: TGTGCCAGCAGTTGGATTCTAGGGGACACGAACTATGGCTACACCTTC.

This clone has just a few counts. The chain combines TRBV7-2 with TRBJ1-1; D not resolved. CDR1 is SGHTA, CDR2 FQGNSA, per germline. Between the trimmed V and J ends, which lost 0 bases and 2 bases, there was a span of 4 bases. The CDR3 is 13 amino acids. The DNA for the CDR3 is TGTGCCAGCAGCTTAGCTCTAAACACTGAAGCTTTCTTT. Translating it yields CASSLALNTEAFF.

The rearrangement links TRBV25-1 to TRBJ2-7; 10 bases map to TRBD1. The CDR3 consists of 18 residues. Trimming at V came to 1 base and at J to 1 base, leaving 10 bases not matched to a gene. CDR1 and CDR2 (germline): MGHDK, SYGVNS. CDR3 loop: CASSELWDRGVVSYEQYF. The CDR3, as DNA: TGTGCCAGCAGTGAATTGTGGGACAGGGGCGTTGTGTCCTACGAGCAGTACTTC.

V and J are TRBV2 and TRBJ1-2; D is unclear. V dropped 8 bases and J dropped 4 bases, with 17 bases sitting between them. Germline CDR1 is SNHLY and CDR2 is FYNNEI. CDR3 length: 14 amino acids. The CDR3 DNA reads TGTGCCAGCTTTAGAGGCGGGAGGGCCTATGGCTACACCTTC. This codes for CASFRGGRAYGYTF. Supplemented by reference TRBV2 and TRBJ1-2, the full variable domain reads EPEVTQTPSHQVTQMGQEVILRCVPISNHLYFYWYRQILGQKVEFLVSFYNNEISEKSEIFDDQFSVERPDGSNFTLKIRSTKLEDSAMYFCASFRGGRAYGYTFGSGTRLTVV.

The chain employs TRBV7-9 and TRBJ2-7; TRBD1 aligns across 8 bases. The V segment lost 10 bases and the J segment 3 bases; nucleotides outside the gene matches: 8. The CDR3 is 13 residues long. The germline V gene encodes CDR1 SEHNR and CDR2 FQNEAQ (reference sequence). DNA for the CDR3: TGTGCCACCATCCCGACAGGGGACTACGAGCAGTACTTC. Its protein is CATIPTGDYEQYF.

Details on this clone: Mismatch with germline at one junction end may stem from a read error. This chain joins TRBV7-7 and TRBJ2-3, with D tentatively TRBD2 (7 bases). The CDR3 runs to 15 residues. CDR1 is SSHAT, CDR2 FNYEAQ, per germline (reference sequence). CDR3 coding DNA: TGTGCTAGCAGCCGTCATGGGGGGGCGGGGGATACGCAGTATTTT. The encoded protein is CASSRHGGAGDTQYF.

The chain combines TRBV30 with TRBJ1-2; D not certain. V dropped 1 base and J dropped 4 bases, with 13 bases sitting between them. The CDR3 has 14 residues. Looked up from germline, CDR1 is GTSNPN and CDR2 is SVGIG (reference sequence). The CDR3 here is CAWSATLAGYGYTF. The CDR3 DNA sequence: TGTGCCTGGAGTGCCACCTTGGCGGGCTATGGCTACACCTTC.

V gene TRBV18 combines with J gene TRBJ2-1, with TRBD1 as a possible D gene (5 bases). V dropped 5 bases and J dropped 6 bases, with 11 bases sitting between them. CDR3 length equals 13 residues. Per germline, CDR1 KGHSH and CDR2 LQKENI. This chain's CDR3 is CASSSERGNEQFF. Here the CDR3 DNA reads TGTGCCAGCTCATCGGAAAGGGGCAATGAGCAGTTCTTC.

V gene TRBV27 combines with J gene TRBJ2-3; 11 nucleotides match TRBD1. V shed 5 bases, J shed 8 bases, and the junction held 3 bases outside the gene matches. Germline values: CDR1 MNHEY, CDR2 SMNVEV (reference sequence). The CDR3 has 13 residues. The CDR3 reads CASSPGTGGTQYF. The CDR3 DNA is TGTGCCAGCAGTCCCGGGACAGGGGGTACGCAGTATTTT.

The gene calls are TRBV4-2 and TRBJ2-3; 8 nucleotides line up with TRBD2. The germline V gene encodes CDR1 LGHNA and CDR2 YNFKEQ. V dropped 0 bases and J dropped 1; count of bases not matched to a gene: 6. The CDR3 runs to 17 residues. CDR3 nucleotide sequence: TGTGCCAGCAGCCAAGATTCATCGGGGGGGGGCACAGATACGCAGTATTTT. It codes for CASSQDSSGGGTDTQYF.

The CDR3 DNA is TGTGCCAGTACGCCCGACAGGGGGGTTGGTGAGCAGTTCTTC. It encodes CASTPDRGVGEQFF. The V and J genes are TRBV19 and TRBJ2-1, with TRBD1 matching over 9 bases. Germline CDR1 and CDR2: LNHDA and SQIVND (reference sequence). The junction had 10 bases not matched to a gene; V was cut back by 7 bases and J by 9 bases. The CDR3 loop spans 14 amino acids.

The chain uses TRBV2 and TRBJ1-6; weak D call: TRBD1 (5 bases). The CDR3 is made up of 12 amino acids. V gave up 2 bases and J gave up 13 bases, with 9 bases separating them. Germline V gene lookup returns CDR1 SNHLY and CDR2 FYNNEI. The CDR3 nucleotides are TGTGCCAGCAGTGAATCTGGGGCTCCCCTCCACTTT. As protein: CASSESGAPLHF.

The CDR3 loop reads CASSLRLAGGLEETQYF. CDR3 nucleotides: TGTGCCAGCAGCTTAAGGCTAGCGGGGGGTTTGGAAGAGACCCAGTACTTC. The chain has TRBV7-2 and TRBJ2-5, with 11 bases lining up with TRBD2. There are 17 residues in the CDR3. J was trimmed by 3 bases and V by 2 bases; bases with no gene match: 8. The germline V gene encodes CDR1 SGHTA and CDR2 FQGNSA.

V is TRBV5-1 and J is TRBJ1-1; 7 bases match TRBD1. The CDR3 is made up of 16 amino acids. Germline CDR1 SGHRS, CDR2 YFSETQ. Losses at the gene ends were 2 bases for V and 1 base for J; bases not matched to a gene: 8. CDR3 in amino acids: CASSFLPGQPNTEAFF. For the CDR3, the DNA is TGCGCCAGCAGCTTTTTACCGGGACAGCCGAACACTGAAGCTTTCTTT.

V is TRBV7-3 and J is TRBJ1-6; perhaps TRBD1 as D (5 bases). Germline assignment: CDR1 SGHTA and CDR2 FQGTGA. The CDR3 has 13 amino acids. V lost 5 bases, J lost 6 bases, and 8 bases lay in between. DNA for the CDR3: TGTGCCAGCAGCCCAGACAGTAATTCACCCCTCCACTTT. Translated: CASSPDSNSPLHF.

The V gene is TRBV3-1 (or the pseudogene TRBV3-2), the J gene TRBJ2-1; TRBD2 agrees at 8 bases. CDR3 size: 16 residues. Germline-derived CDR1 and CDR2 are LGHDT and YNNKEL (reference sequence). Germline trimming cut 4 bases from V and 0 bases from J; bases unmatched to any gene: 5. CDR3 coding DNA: TGTGCCAGCAGCCCAGGACTAGCTAGCTCCTACAATGAGCAGTTCTTC. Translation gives CASSPGLASSYNEQFF.

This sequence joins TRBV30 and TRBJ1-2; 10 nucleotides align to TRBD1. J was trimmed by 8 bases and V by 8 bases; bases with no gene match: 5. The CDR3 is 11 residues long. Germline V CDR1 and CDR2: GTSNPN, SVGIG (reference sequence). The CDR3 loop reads CASGQGGGYTF. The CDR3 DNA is TGTGCCAGTGGACAGGGGGGCGGCTACACCTTC.

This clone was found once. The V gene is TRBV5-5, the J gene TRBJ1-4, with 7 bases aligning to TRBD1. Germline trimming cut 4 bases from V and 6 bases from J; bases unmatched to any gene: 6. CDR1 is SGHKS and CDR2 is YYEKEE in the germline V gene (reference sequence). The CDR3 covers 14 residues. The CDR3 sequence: CASSKGQPDEKLFF. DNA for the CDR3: TGTGCCAGCAGCAAGGGACAGCCTGATGAAAAACTGTTTTTT.

The CDR3 region has the DNA TGCGCCAGCAGCTTGGCGTCTAGCGGGGGGGCCGGTATGACCCAGTTCTTC. Translating gives CASSLASSGGAGMTQFF. V and J are TRBV5-1 and TRBJ2-1; 12 nucleotides align to TRBD2. CDR1 SGHRS and CDR2 YFSETQ come from the germline V gene. This CDR3 has 17 residues. The J segment lost 13 bases and the V segment lost 0 bases, leaving 14 bases of the junction unmatched.

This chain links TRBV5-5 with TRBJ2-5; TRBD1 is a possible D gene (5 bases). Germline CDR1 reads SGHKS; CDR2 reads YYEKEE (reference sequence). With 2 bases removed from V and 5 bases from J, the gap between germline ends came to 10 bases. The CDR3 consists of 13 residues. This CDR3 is CASSFTAGETQYF. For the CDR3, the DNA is TGTGCCAGCAGCTTTACGGCAGGGGAGACCCAGTACTTC.